These 20 T cell receptor beta chains came from one sample sequenced in a study of OX40 agonist ivuxolimab in advanced cancers. The assay was immunoSEQ multiplex PCR, and TCRdb's table has in-frame clones only and misses some. The sample lists some 51,000 clones; around 90% were seen once. The sample was CD4+ or CD8+ T cells sorted from blood, taken in a trial of the OX40 agonist ivuxolimab. These receptors originate from an adult with an advanced solid tumor such as melanoma, head and neck, liver or kidney cancer.

As for this clone: A read error may account for a junction end that differs from germline. This sequence joins TRBV29-1 and TRBJ2-7, with TRBD1 matching over 9 bases. CDR3 size: 14 residues. Germline V gives CDR1 SQVTM, CDR2 ANQGSEA. CDR3 in amino acids: CSVEFGTGRYEQCF. CDR3 bases: TGCAGCGTTGAATTCGGGACAGGGCGCTACGAGCAGTGCTTC.

The genes are TRBV7-8 and TRBJ2-3, with 8 positions matching TRBD2. In germline, CDR1 is SGHVS, CDR2 FQNEAQ. The CDR3 loop spans 19 amino acids. V trimming: 1 base; J trimming: 0 bases; junction bases outside the gene matches: 12. CDR3 sequence reads: CASSLVVPAGVTSTDTQYF. DNA for the CDR3: TGTGCCAGCAGCTTAGTAGTTCCAGCGGGGGTCACTAGCACAGATACGCAGTATTTT.

The chain carries TRBV7-9 and TRBJ1-5, with D perhaps matching TRBD1 (5 bases). V shed 5 bases and J shed 3 bases, with 14 bases lying between them. Germline loops: CDR1 SEHNR, CDR2 FQNEAQ (reference sequence). The CDR3 totals 15 residues. CDR3 in amino acids: CASSDNPGTNQPQHF. DNA of the CDR3: TGTGCCAGCAGCGACAATCCGGGGACCAATCAGCCCCAGCATTTT.

The chain couples TRBV10-2 to TRBJ2-3; tentatively, D is TRBD2 (6 bases). The CDR3 runs 15 residues. The V end was cut by 8 bases, the J end by 2 bases, with 17 bases between. Germline CDR1 is WSHSY and CDR2 is SAAADI. Here the CDR3 DNA reads TGCGCCAGCCAAGGTATAGCGGCCCTCACAGATACGCAGTATTTT. Residues: CASQGIAALTDTQYF.

The V and J genes are TRBV2 and TRBJ2-1, with no clear D. CDR1 is SNHLY and CDR2 is FYNNEI in the germline V gene. This CDR3 contains 16 residues. V was trimmed by 5 bases and J by 3 bases, leaving 17 bases between them. This CDR3 reads CASSSEASSYYNEQFF. CDR3 DNA: TGTGCCAGCAGTAGTGAAGCCAGTTCTTACTACAATGAGCAGTTCTTC.

The CDR3 DNA reads as TGTGCCAGCAGCTTAGAGGGACAATTTAACTATGGCTACACCTTC. Its protein is CASSLEGQFNYGYTF. The chain couples TRBV7-2 to TRBJ1-2; D is possibly TRBD1 (6 bases). The CDR3 has 15 residues. Trimming removed 1 base from V and 1 base from J, with 10 bases in between. Germline V gene data show CDR1 as SGHTA and CDR2 as FQGNSA.

The J gene is TRBJ1-5, the V gene TRBV7-2, with D possibly matching TRBD1 (5 bases). The germline V gene encodes CDR1 SGHTA and CDR2 FQGNSA. CDR3 length equals 13 residues. Trimming removed 3 bases from V and 6 bases from J, with 9 bases in between. The CDR3 region has the DNA TGTGCCAGCAGCTTCTGGGGCGGTCAGCCCCAGCATTTT. Its translation: CASSFWGGQPQHF. Full variable domain (missing parts from reference TRBV7-2 and TRBJ1-5): GAGVSQSPSNKVTEKGKDVELRCDPISGHTALYWYRQSLGQGLEFLIYFQGNSAPDKSGLPSDRFSAERTGGSVSTLTIQRTQQEDSAVYLCASSFWGGQPQHFGDGTRLSIL.

This clone was seen only once. The rearrangement uses TRBV7-9 and TRBJ1-6; D call uncertain. Germline V gene data show CDR1 as SEHNR and CDR2 as FQNEAQ (reference sequence). V lost 4 bases to trimming and J lost 8 bases, with 6 bases between them. The CDR3 consists of 12 residues. CDR3 protein: CASSSAYSPLHF. The CDR3 DNA reads TGTGCCAGCAGCTCAGCATATTCACCCCTCCACTTT.

Here the CDR3 reads CASTRTTGGGYGYTF. DNA for the CDR3: TGTGCCAGCACTAGAACGACAGGGGGGGGCTATGGCTACACCTTC. The chain employs TRBV6-1 and TRBJ1-2; 9 nucleotides line up with TRBD1. This CDR3 is 15 amino acids long. Per germline, CDR1 MNHNS and CDR2 SASEGT. J lost 4 bases, V lost 7 bases, and 10 bases had no gene match.

The CDR3 DNA follows: TGCAGTGCTACCGTGGGGGTTGAAGCTTTCTTT. Residues: CSATVGVEAFF. The rearrangement uses TRBV20-1 and TRBJ1-1; weak D call: TRBD1 (5 bases). Germline CDR1 DFQATT, CDR2 SNEGSKA (reference sequence). The CDR3 contains 11 residues. With 4 bases removed from V and 7 bases from J, the gap between germline ends came to 10 bases.

The chain uses TRBV2 and TRBJ2-7; tentatively, D is TRBD2 (6 bases). CDR1 and CDR2 (germline): SNHLY, FYNNEI. This CDR3 is built from 10 residues. V was trimmed by 8 bases and J by 13 bases, leaving 15 bases between them. DNA for the CDR3: TGTGCCAGCCAGGGAGGTAGCGCTTACTTC. This codes for CASQGGSAYF.

The chain combines TRBV27 with TRBJ2-7; 10 bases align to TRBD1. The CDR3 length is 14 residues. The J segment lost 7 bases and the V segment lost 5 bases, leaving 8 bases of the junction unmatched. The germline CDR1 and CDR2 sequences are MNHEY and SMNVEV (reference sequence). This chain's CDR3 is CASSPGQGVGEQYF. The CDR3 bases are TGTGCCAGCAGTCCAGGACAGGGGGTGGGGGAGCAGTACTTC.

The chain joins TRBV4-1 to TRBJ2-1; the D gene is possibly TRBD1 (5 bases). Germline values: CDR1 MGHRA, CDR2 YSYEKL. V was cut by 0 bases and J by 11 bases, with 11 bases left in between. CDR3 length equals 13 residues. The CDR3 DNA follows: TGCGCCAGCAGCCAAGAAGGGGCAGAAAAGCAGTTCTTC. Amino acids: CASSQEGAEKQFF.

The rearrangement links TRBV9 to TRBJ1-6, with 10 nucleotides matching TRBD1. Germline loops: CDR1 SGDLS, CDR2 YYNGEE. This CDR3 spans 15 amino acids. Germline trimming cut 5 bases from V and 10 bases from J; bases unmatched to any gene: 9. The CDR3 here is CASSGVRDRGSPLHF. The CDR3 DNA reads TGTGCCAGCAGTGGGGTTCGGGACAGGGGCTCACCCCTCCACTTT.

The rearrangement joins TRBV27 to TRBJ2-7; D possibly corresponds to TRBD2 (7 bases). The CDR3 covers 15 residues. Trimming shortened V by 4 bases and J by 4 bases, and 17 bases separated the two germline ends. Germline values: CDR1 MNHEY, CDR2 SMNVEV (reference sequence). The CDR3 region is CASSSGGGALYEQYF. CDR3 coding DNA: TGTGCCAGCAGTTCTGGTGGGGGGGCCCTTTACGAGCAGTACTTC.

V usage is TRBV6-6 and J usage is TRBJ2-7; 8 bases fit TRBD1. J was trimmed by 4 bases and V by 2 bases; bases with no gene match: 7. Germline values: CDR1 MNHNY, CDR2 SVGAGI (reference sequence). The CDR3 has 15 residues. CDR3: CASSYPRTGFYEQYF. The CDR3 DNA sequence: TGTGCCAGCAGTTACCCTCGGACAGGGTTTTACGAGCAGTACTTC.

The V gene is TRBV27, the J gene TRBJ2-1; D unresolved. The CDR3 totals 17 residues. Germline V CDR1 and CDR2: MNHEY, SMNVEV (reference sequence). V was cut by 6 bases and J by 0 bases, with 18 bases left in between. The CDR3 nucleotides read TGTGCCAGCAGATTAGACTCCTTGCGCAGCTCCTACAATGAGCAGTTCTTC. It translates to CASRLDSLRSSYNEQFF.

The rearrangement joins TRBV27 to TRBJ1-6; 7 nucleotides match TRBD1. The CDR3 sequence is 15 residues long. CDR1 and CDR2 from the germline V gene are MNHEY and SMNVEV (reference sequence). The ends lost 0 bases at V and 7 bases at J; junction bases unmatched: 3. In DNA form, the CDR3 reads TGTGCCAGCAGTTTATCGAAGGGGGCAAATTCACCCCTCCACTTT. The encoded protein is CASSLSKGANSPLHF.

The chain recombines TRBV7-2 with TRBJ2-7; either TRBD1 or TRBD2 may fit D (6 bases each). Germline lookup yields CDR1 SGHTA and CDR2 FQGNSA. This CDR3 is 17 amino acids long. Deletions cut 5 bases from V and 4 bases from J, with 24 bases between. The CDR3 spells CASSPTIEGGLLYEQYF. As DNA, the CDR3 is TGTGCCAGCAGCCCAACAATAGAGGGGGGACTTTTATACGAGCAGTACTTC. Based on the CDR3 plus reference TRBV7-2 and TRBJ2-7, the full variable domain is GAGVSQSPSNKVTEKGKDVELRCDPISGHTALYWYRQSLGQGLEFLIYFQGNSAPDKSGLPSDRFSAERTGGSVSTLTIQRTQQEDSAVYLCASSPTIEGGLLYEQYFGPGTRLTVT.

This chain connects TRBV7-9 to TRBJ1-5, with 8 bases fitting TRBD1. The V segment lost 5 bases and the J segment 4 bases; nucleotides outside the gene matches: 7. CDR1 is SEHNR, CDR2 FQNEAQ, per germline (reference sequence). There are 15 residues in the CDR3. CDR3 DNA sequence: TGTGCCAGCAGCGGAAGGACAGGGTCTAATCAGCCCCAGCATTTT. As protein: CASSGRTGSNQPQHF.